One and the same sample provided the 7 T cell receptor beta chains below, sequenced in a study of CD8 T cells in ankylosing spondylitis. In TCRdb, the 5' RACE reads were re-called with MiXCR into one record per CDR3 protein. The sample holds more than 500,000 distinct CDR3 sequences, 5.3% seen once. For these receptors, no antigen is known. Study-wide results and caveats: The study identified a TCR beta motif of several highly homologous variants that appeared characteristic of ankylosing spondylitis blood.

Material for sequencing was blood, either unsorted or a sorted T cell fraction (not recorded which). These receptors all come from a male donor with ankylosing spondylitis.

This clonotype has at least ten counts. The V and J genes are TRBV7-2 and TRBJ1-6; the D is unclear. This CDR3 comprises 14 residues. Per germline, CDR1 SGHTA and CDR2 FQGNSA. Trimming pared 3 bases from V and 12 bases from J, leaving 15 bases between. CDR3 region: CASSLDSTVGPLHF. Here the CDR3 DNA reads TGTGCCAGCAGCTTGGACTCCACAGTGGGACCCCTCCACTTT.

This clonotype was seen at least ten times. The genes are TRBV20-1 and TRBJ2-5; D not certain. With 2 bases removed from V and 1 base from J, the gap between germline ends came to 17 bases. Germline V gene sequence: CDR1 DFQATT, CDR2 SNEGSKA (reference sequence). This CDR3 region has 16 residues. CDR3: CSARRSAVRFQETQYF. For the CDR3, the DNA is TGCAGTGCTAGAAGATCGGCAGTTCGATTCCAAGAGACCCAGTACTTC.

The V and J genes are TRBV7-2 and TRBJ2-3; TRBD2 matches at 10 bases. The CDR3 runs 17 residues. Trimming at V came to 0 bases and at J to 2 bases, leaving 5 bases not matched to a gene. From germline, CDR1 is SGHTA and CDR2 FQGNSA. CDR3 sequence reads: CASSLALLAGLTDTQYF. CDR3 DNA sequence: TGTGCCAGCAGCTTAGCGCTACTAGCGGGACTCACAGATACGCAGTATTTT. Drawing the rest from reference TRBV7-2 and TRBJ2-3, the complete variable domain is GAGVSQSPSNKVTEKGKDVELRCDPISGHTALYWYRQSLGQGLEFLIYFQGNSAPDKSGLPSDRFSAERTGGSVSTLTIQRTQQEDSAVYLCASSLALLAGLTDTQYFGPGTRLTVL.

This clonotype was detected many times. The rearrangement uses TRBV20-1 and TRBJ1-2; no definite D call. This CDR3 contains 13 residues. Germline loops: CDR1 DFQATT, CDR2 SNEGSKA (reference sequence). The CDR3 loop reads CRASGSQNYGYTF. The CDR3, as DNA: TGCAGGGCCAGCGGGTCCCAAAACTATGGCTACACCTTC.

This clonotype was detected ten times or more. The chain employs TRBV20-1 and TRBJ2-5, with TRBD1 matching 7 bases. With 3 bases clipped from V and 1 base from J, the junction kept 2 bases outside the gene matches. The CDR3 loop spans 13 amino acids. Germline values: CDR1 DFQATT, CDR2 SNEGSKA (reference sequence). Here the CDR3 DNA reads TGCAGTGCTAGGACAGGGATCCAAGAGACCCAGTACTTC. It encodes CSARTGIQETQYF.

The rearrangement links TRBV20-1 to TRBJ2-7, with a tentative D call TRBD1 (5 bases). The CDR3 totals 13 residues. Germline lookup yields CDR1 DFQATT and CDR2 SNEGSKA (reference sequence). The germline V and J ends were trimmed by 3 bases and 6 bases, with 15 bases remaining between them. DNA of the CDR3: TGCAGTGCTAGTAAAGGGGTAGGTGGCGAGCAGTACTTC. Amino acids: CSASKGVGGEQYF.

This chain links TRBV20-1 with TRBJ2-6, with TRBD2 matching 11 bases. The CDR3 extends over 22 amino acids. The junction had 20 bases not matched to a gene; V was cut back by 4 bases and J by 0 bases. Per germline, CDR1 DFQATT and CDR2 SNEGSKA (reference sequence). The CDR3 DNA follows: TGCAGTGCTATGAAACCGGGACTAGCGGAGTGGAAAAAAAGCTCTGGGGCCAACGTCCTGACTTTC. Amino acids: CSAMKPGLAEWKKSSGANVLTF.